The entry below gives a single T cell receptor beta chain sequence along with its context. The antigen remains undetermined. This CDR3 has 19 amino acids. Looked up from germline, CDR1 is MNHEY and CDR2 is SMNVEV (reference sequence). J was trimmed by 0 bases and V by 5 bases; bases with no gene match: 18. The data originate from a study of tumor-infiltrating lymphocytes in localized non-small cell lung cancer. Study-wide context: Resected tumor was paired with non-adjacent uninvolved lung from the same patient.

The study's findings and limits: IM1 and IM2 tumors showed no difference in T-cell fraction.

Clones were read by immunoSEQ multiplex PCR, and TCRdb kept only the in-frame ones, dropping some. Here the sample spans fewer than 15,000 clones, about 84% being singletons. The TCR comes from a human donor with non-small cell lung cancer. Input material: uninvolved lung tissue not adjacent to the tumor. The chain carries TRBV27 and TRBJ1-1, with 7 bases lining up with TRBD1. CDR3 nucleotide sequence: TGTGCCAGCAGTACCACCCGGGGGGAGGGGGCGTACCTGAACACTGAAGCTTTCTTT. Protein: CASSTTRGEGAYLNTEAFF.